These 14 T cell receptor beta chains share one sample of origin, sequenced in a study of blood T cells in healthy people across ages. Together with a sample-barcoded 5' primer, a J-beta primer mix was included in a second PCR lasting about 7 to 11 cycles. One entry per CDR3 protein results from TCRdb running MiXCR on the 5' RACE reads. The sample records roughly 1,100,000 distinct CDR3 sequences, approximately 25% being singletons. Separately, the same data were catalogued under a study of T cells of mothers and their children.

Sequenced sample: blood. The receptors stem from a girl aged 2 to 9 in good health.

This clonotype has a handful of counts. The chain links TRBV9 to TRBJ2-5, with a weak D call TRBD2 (6 bases). This CDR3 is built from 15 residues. V was pared by 1 base and J by 1 base, with 11 bases between. Germline assignment: CDR1 SGDLS and CDR2 YYNGEE. CDR3 nucleotide sequence: TGTGCCAGCAGCGTATACGGGAGAAGCCAAGAGACCCAGTACTTC. Its translation is CASSVYGRSQETQYF.

This clonotype was picked up a small number of times. DNA of the CDR3: TGTGCCAGCAGCATAAACAGTAATTCACCCCTCCACTTT. Translated: CASSINSNSPLHF. This chain uses TRBV21-1 with TRBJ1-6. TRBV21-1 corresponds to a pseudogene. This CDR3 has 13 residues.

This clonotype has more than one count but fewer than ten. The chain has TRBV3-1 and TRBJ2-3; 8 bases are a match to TRBD1. Germline V gives CDR1 LGHDT, CDR2 YNNKEL (reference sequence). The junction had 3 bases not matched to a gene; V was cut back by 3 bases and J by 1 base. The CDR3 is made up of 15 amino acids. The CDR3 region has the DNA TGTGCCAGCAGCCAGAGACAGGGGCGCACAGATACGCAGTATTTT. Residues: CASSQRQGRTDTQYF.

This clonotype came up many times. CDR3 sequence (DNA): TGTGCCAGCAGGCCGGGACTAGCGGGAGAGACCCAGTACTTC. Encoded protein: CASRPGLAGETQYF. The chain carries TRBV12-3 or TRBV12-4 and TRBJ2-5; 12 bases agree with TRBD2. Germline trimming cut 6 bases from V and 4 bases from J; bases unmatched to any gene: 3. This CDR3 spans 14 amino acids.

This clonotype showed up just a few times. The chain joins TRBV5-1 to TRBJ2-3, with D uncertain. This CDR3 region has 16 residues. CDR1 is SGHRS and CDR2 is YFSETQ in the germline V gene. V lost 5 bases and J 1 base, leaving 17 bases between the germline ends. This CDR3 is CASSPDRYGGTDTQYF. DNA of the CDR3: TGCGCCAGCAGTCCAGACCGCTATGGGGGCACAGATACGCAGTATTTT.

This clonotype was seen only a few times. This chain links TRBV29-1 with TRBJ2-1; D is ambiguous. Germline loops: CDR1 SQVTM, CDR2 ANQGSEA. CDR3 size: 10 residues. V shed 7 bases and J shed 8 bases, with 9 bases lying between them. The CDR3 sequence: CSAHAHEQFF. In nucleotides, the CDR3 is TGCAGCGCCCACGCGCATGAGCAGTTCTTC.

The sample holds a few counts of this clonotype. The chain uses TRBV6-6 and TRBJ2-1; possible D gene TRBD2, 5 bases. The CDR3 contains 14 residues. Trimming left V 5 bases short and J 5 bases short, with 13 bases between. Germline V gene sequence: CDR1 MNHNY, CDR2 SVGAGI (reference sequence). The CDR3 region is CASSREADDNEQFF. The CDR3 region has the DNA TGTGCCAGCAGTAGGGAAGCGGACGACAATGAGCAGTTCTTC.

The V gene is TRBV15, the J gene TRBJ1-1; TRBD1 matches at 7 bases. Per the germline V gene, CDR1 is LNHNV and CDR2 is YYDKDF (reference sequence). With V trimmed by 0 bases and J by 6 bases, 4 bases remained unmatched. CDR3 length: 14 amino acids. CDR3 nucleotides: TGTGCCACCAGCAGAGATTTCGGGACAGCTGAAGCTTTCTTT. Translation gives CATSRDFGTAEAFF. Together with reference TRBV15 and TRBJ1-1, the CDR3 gives the full variable domain: DAMVIQNPRYQVTQFGKPVTLSCSQTLNHNVMYWYQQKSSQAPKLLFHYYDKDFNNEADTPDNFQSRRPNTSFCFLDIRSPGLGDTAMYLCATSRDFGTAEAFFGQGTRLTVV.

This clonotype was found a few times. The chain carries TRBV4-3 and TRBJ2-5, with no clear D. With the DNA end fitting TRBJ2-7 better, the J assignment may be wrong. The CDR3 runs to 15 residues. Germline V gene lookup returns CDR1 LGHNA and CDR2 YSLEER. As DNA, the CDR3 is TGCGCCAGCAGCCAAGGCCGCCTCAGCTCCTACGAGCAGTACTTC. This sequence encodes CASSQGRLSSYEQYF.

The chain combines TRBV7-9 with TRBJ2-5; D might be TRBD1 or TRBD2, each matching 5 bases. The closer fit of TRBJ2-7 to the DNA end suggests the J call may be wrong. Germline lookup yields CDR1 SEHNR and CDR2 FQNEAQ (reference sequence). This CDR3 is 14 amino acids long. CDR3 residues: CASNEWDGTYEQYF. The CDR3 bases are TGTGCCAGCAACGAATGGGACGGAACCTACGAGCAGTACTTC.

V and J are TRBV5-5 and TRBJ1-5; TRBD1 is a possible D gene (6 bases). The CDR3 runs 14 residues. The V gene's germline CDR1 is SGHKS and CDR2 YYEKEE (reference sequence). Trimming pared 5 bases from V and 3 bases from J, leaving 12 bases between. The CDR3 bases are TGTGCCAGCAGTCAAGGACAGACCAATCAGCCCCAGCATTTT. As protein: CASSQGQTNQPQHF. The whole variable domain, filled in from reference TRBV5-5 and TRBJ1-5, reads DAGVTQSPTHLIKTRGQQVTLRCSPISGHKSVSWYQQVLGQGPQFIFQYYEKEERGRGNFPDRFSARQFPNYSSELNVNALLLGDSALYLCASSQGQTNQPQHFGDGTRLSIL.

This clonotype was counted at least ten times. For the CDR3, the DNA is TGTGCCAGCAGTGAGAGCGAAGGGGGCTACACCTTC. It codes for CASSESEGGYTF. The J gene is TRBJ1-2, the V gene TRBV2, with unresolved D. Trimming left V 3 bases short and J 8 bases short, with 10 bases between. Germline values: CDR1 SNHLY, CDR2 FYNNEI. The CDR3 loop spans 12 amino acids.

This clonotype showed up just a few times. The chain has TRBV11-1 and TRBJ1-1; 7 bases align to TRBD1. Losses at the gene ends were 5 bases for V and 7 bases for J; bases not matched to a gene: 7. This CDR3 contains 13 residues. Germline CDR1 and CDR2: SGHAT and FQDESV (reference sequence). CDR3 in DNA: TGTGCCAGCAGCCCCGGGACAGCAGATGAAGCTTTCTTT. Amino acid sequence: CASSPGTADEAFF. Looking up the rest from reference TRBV11-1 and TRBJ1-1 gives the full variable domain: EAEVAQSPRYKITEKSQAVAFWCDPISGHATLYWYRQILGQGPELLVQFQDESVVDDSQLPKDRFSAERLKGVDSTLKIQPAELGDSAMYLCASSPGTADEAFFGQGTRLTVV.

The rearrangement uses TRBV7-2 and TRBJ2-3, with 12 bases lining up with TRBD2. V lost 5 bases, J lost 7 bases, and 7 bases stayed unmatched. In germline, CDR1 is SGHTA, CDR2 FQGNSA. This CDR3 contains 15 residues. In DNA form, the CDR3 reads TGTGCCAGCAGCCCAGGACTAGCGGGGAAGTATACGCAGTATTTT. The encoded protein is CASSPGLAGKYTQYF.